One sample yielded the 2 T cell receptor beta chains listed below, sequenced in a study of blood T cell repertoires in COVID-19. TCRdb's table, derived via immunoSEQ multiplex PCR, lists solely in-frame clones and lacks some. In the table there are approximately 250,000 clones, around 86% of which are singletons. Sequencing was performed on peripheral blood. The receptors were gathered from a man aged 30-40 years who had recovered from COVID-19.

The chain has TRBV7-2 and TRBJ2-2; 10 nucleotides line up with TRBD2. V lost 5 bases and J lost 2; bases outside the gene matches: 11. This CDR3 has 18 amino acids. CDR1 and CDR2 from the germline V gene are SGHTA and FQGNSA. The CDR3 is CASSLRGSGGTNTGELFF. The CDR3 DNA follows: TGTGCCAGCAGCCTCCGGGGTAGCGGGGGGACAAACACCGGGGAGCTGTTTTTT.

The gene calls are TRBV25-1 and TRBJ1-1, with TRBD1 matching 7 bases. Trimming took 4 bases from V and 11 from J; bases not matched to a gene: 7. The germline gives CDR1 MGHDK, CDR2 SYGVNS. CDR3 size: 12 residues. CDR3 DNA sequence: TGTGCCAGCAGTGCATACAGGGGAGAGGCTTTCTTT. This gives the protein CASSAYRGEAFF.